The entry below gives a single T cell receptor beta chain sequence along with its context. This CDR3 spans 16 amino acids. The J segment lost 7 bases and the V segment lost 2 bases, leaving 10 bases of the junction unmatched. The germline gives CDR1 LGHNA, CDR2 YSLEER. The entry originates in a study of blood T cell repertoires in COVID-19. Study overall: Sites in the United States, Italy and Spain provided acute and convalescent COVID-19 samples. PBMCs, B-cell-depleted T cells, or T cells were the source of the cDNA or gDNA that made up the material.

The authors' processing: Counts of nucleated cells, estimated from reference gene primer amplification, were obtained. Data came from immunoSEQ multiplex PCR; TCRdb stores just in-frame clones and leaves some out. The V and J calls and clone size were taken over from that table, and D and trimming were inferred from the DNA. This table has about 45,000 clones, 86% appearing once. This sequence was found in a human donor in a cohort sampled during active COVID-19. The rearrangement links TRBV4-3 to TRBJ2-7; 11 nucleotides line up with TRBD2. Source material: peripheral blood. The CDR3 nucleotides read TGCGCCAGCAGCCAAACACTAGCGGGGGAGTCGGGGGAGCAGTACTTC. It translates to CASSQTLAGESGEQYF.